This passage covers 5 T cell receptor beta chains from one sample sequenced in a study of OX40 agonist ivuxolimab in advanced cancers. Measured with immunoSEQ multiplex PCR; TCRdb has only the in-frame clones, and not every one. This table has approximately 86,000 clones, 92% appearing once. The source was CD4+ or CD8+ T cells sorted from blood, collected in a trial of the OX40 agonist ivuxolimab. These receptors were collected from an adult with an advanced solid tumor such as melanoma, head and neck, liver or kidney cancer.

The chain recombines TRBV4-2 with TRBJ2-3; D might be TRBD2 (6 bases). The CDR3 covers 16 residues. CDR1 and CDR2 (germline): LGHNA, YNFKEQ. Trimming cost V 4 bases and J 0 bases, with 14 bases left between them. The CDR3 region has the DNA TGTGCCAGCAGCCGGAGGGCCCGATCTAGCACAGATACGCAGTATTTT. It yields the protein CASSRRARSSTDTQYF.

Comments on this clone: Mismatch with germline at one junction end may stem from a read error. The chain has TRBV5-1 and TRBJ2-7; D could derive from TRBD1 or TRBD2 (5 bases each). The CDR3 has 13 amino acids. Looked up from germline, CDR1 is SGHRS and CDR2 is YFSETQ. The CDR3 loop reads CASSSASPGREFF. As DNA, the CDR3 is TGCGCCAGCAGCTCCGCCTCGCCAGGCAGGGAGTTCTTC.

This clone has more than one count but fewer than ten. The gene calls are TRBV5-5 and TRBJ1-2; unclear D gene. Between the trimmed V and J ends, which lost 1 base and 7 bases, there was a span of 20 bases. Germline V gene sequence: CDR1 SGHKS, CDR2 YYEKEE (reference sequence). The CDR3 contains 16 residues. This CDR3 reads CASSLTFMTVGGGYTF. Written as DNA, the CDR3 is TGTGCCAGCAGCTTGACGTTTATGACGGTAGGAGGTGGCTACACCTTC.

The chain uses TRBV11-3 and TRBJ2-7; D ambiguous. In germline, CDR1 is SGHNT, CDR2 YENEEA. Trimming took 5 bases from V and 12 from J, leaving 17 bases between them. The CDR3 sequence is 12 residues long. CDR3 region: CASSPGERRMYF. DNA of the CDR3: TGTGCCAGCAGCCCAGGTGAGAGACGGATGTACTTC.

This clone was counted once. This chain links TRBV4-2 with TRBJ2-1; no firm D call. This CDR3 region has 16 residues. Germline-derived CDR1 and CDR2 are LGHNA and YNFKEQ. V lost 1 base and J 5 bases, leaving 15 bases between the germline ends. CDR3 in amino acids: CASSQGSFGKHNEQFF. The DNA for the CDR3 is TGTGCCAGCAGCCAAGGAAGTTTTGGGAAACACAATGAGCAGTTCTTC.